These T cell receptor beta chains were read from a single sample in a study of T cell repertoires in cytomegalovirus infection. Each CDR3 protein gets one entry after TCRdb re-called the reads with MiXCR. The sample has about 310,000 distinct CDR3 sequences, just under 25% seen once. For these receptors, no antigen is known. The starting material was cultured PBMCs, obtained from culture after CMV antigen stimulation. The source of these receptors is a human donor in good health (CMV status not recorded). Some clones in this sample may be carry-over from other donors' samples. Each CDR3 is given with its conserved first and last residue. D genes are given only for firm matches. Only some rows state a clone size, as once, few, many or a class for expanded clones.

j_call | clone_size | v_call | d_call | cdr3_aa | cdr3_nt
TRBJ1-3 | NA | TRBV2 | NA | CASSPQGFGGNTIYF | TGTGCCAGCAGCCCTCAGGGTTTTGGGGGAAACACCATATATTTT
TRBJ1-1 | few | TRBV5-6 | NA | CASSLGQGTTEAFF | TGTGCCAGCAGCTTGGGCCAGGGGACCACTGAAGCTTTCTTT
TRBJ2-2 | NA | TRBV6-6 | TRBD2 | CASSTGLAGEALFF | TGTGCCAGCAGCACGGGACTAGCGGGAGAAGCACTGTTTTTT
TRBJ1-5 | NA | TRBV6-1 | NA | CVSGWLSNQPQHF | TGTGTCTCGGGTTGGTTGAGCAATCAGCCCCAGCATTTT
TRBJ1-5 | NA | TRBV19 | NA | CASSVWTDHQPQHF | TGTGCCAGTAGTGTCTGGACAGATCATCAGCCCCAGCATTTT
TRBJ2-1 | few | TRBV20-1 | TRBD2 | CSANSWTSGSFNEQFF | TGCAGTGCTAACTCCTGGACTAGCGGGAGCTTTAATGAGCAGTTCTTC
TRBJ2-3 | NA | TRBV6-2/TRBV6-3 | NA | CASSRTGQDTQYF | TGTGCCAGCAGTAGGACGGGGCAAGATACGCAGTATTTT
TRBJ2-7 | many | TRBV7-9 | NA | CASSYGTPPYEQYF | TGTGCCAGCAGTTACGGGACTCCCCCCTACGAGCAGTACTTC
TRBJ1-2 | NA | TRBV25-1 | TRBD1 | CASSESRRGHYGYTF | TGTGCCAGCAGTGAATCTCGCAGGGGGCACTATGGCTACACCTTC
TRBJ2-1 | NA | TRBV5-6 | TRBD2 | CASSFYSSGSRNEQFF | TGTGCCAGCAGCTTTTATTCTAGCGGGAGTCGAAATGAGCAGTTCTTC
TRBJ1-2 | few | TRBV5-1 | TRBD1 | CASSFGTGNANYGYTF | TGCGCCAGCAGCTTTGGGACAGGGAATGCTAACTATGGCTACACCTTC
TRBJ1-2 | NA | TRBV19 | NA | CASSEPGTTYGYTF | TGTGCCAGTAGCGAACCAGGGACTACCTATGGCTACACCTTC
TRBJ1-2 | few | TRBV7-2 | NA | CASSIQSYGYTF | TGTGCCAGCAGCATACAGAGCTATGGCTACACCTTC
TRBJ1-2 | NA | TRBV29-1 | TRBD1 | CSVEKGGDYYGYTF | TGCAGCGTTGAAAAAGGGGGCGATTACTATGGCTACACCTTC
TRBJ1-2 | many | TRBV12-3/TRBV12-4 | NA | CASSLGDTEDGYTF | TGTGCCAGCAGTTTAGGAGACACGGAGGATGGCTACACCTTC
TRBJ2-5 | NA | TRBV7-4 | TRBD2 | CASSLSGSAQETQYF | TGTGCCAGCAGCTTAAGCGGGAGCGCACAAGAGACCCAGTACTTC
TRBJ1-1 | few | TRBV7-8 | NA | CASSLENWGTEAFF | TGTGCCAGCAGCTTAGAGAACTGGGGCACTGAAGCTTTCTTT
TRBJ1-2 | few | TRBV6-1 | NA | CASRTDSYGYTF | TGTGCCAGCCGGACGGATTCCTATGGCTACACCTTC
TRBJ2-1 | few | TRBV4-1 | TRBD2 | CASSQVQSSGTYNEQFF | TGCGCCAGCAGCCAAGTACAATCTAGCGGGACCTACAATGAGCAGTTCTTC
TRBJ1-2 | NA | TRBV24-1 | NA | CATSESGNYYGYTF | TGTGCCACCAGTGAATCCGGGAACTACTATGGCTACACCTTC
TRBJ1-1 | few | TRBV12-3/TRBV12-4 | NA | CASRPRDIGRDTEAFF | TGTGCCAGCAGGCCGAGGGACATAGGAAGGGACACTGAAGCTTTCTTT
TRBJ1-5 | NA | TRBV6-2/TRBV6-3 | NA | CASSRRLGWVNQPQHF | TGTGCCAGCAGCCGTCGGTTAGGATGGGTGAATCAGCCCCAGCATTTT
TRBJ1-5 | many | TRBV12-3/TRBV12-4 | TRBD1 | CASSQTTGSQPQHF | TGTGCCAGCAGCCAGACGACAGGGTCTCAGCCCCAGCATTTT
TRBJ2-2 | few | TRBV6-7 | TRBD2 | CASSYKRGNTGELFF | TGTGCCAGCAGTTACAAGCGGGGAAACACCGGGGAGCTGTTTTTT
TRBJ2-3 | NA | TRBV20-1 | NA | CSARDTLAGEADTQYF | TGCAGTGCTAGAGATACCCTAGCCGGAGAGGCAGATACGCAGTATTTT
TRBJ1-5 | NA | TRBV19 | NA | CASSLLQGGNQPQHF | TGTGCCAGTAGTCTTCTACAGGGTGGCAATCAGCCCCAGCATTTT
TRBJ2-3 | few | TRBV5-1 | TRBD2 | CASSLRLAGGLADTQYF | TGCGCCAGCAGCTTGCGTCTAGCGGGAGGATTGGCAGATACGCAGTATTTT
TRBJ1-4 | NA | TRBV20-1 | NA | CSARDPRGAAGEKLFF | TGCAGTGCTAGAGATCCACGGGGCGCGGCGGGGGAAAAACTGTTTTTT
TRBJ2-3 | many | TRBV7-9 | TRBD2 | CASSTGLAISTDTQYF | TGTGCCAGCAGCACCGGACTAGCGATTAGCACAGATACGCAGTATTTT
TRBJ1-2 | few | TRBV27 | NA | CASSFFSSGGYGYTF | TGTGCCAGCAGTTTTTTCTCCTCCGGGGGCTATGGCTACACCTTC
TRBJ1-1 | many | TRBV7-2 | NA | CASSLEAGYTTEAFF | TGTGCCAGCAGCTTAGAGGCAGGGTATACCACTGAAGCTTTCTTT
TRBJ2-7 | few | TRBV11-1 | NA | CASGRTGSYEQYF | TGTGCCAGCGGACGGACGGGCTCCTACGAGCAGTACTTC
TRBJ2-2 | many | TRBV7-6 | TRBD2 | CASSSLAGGTTGELFF | TGTGCCAGCAGCTCCCTAGCGGGAGGTACTACCGGGGAGCTGTTTTTT
TRBJ2-5 | NA | TRBV6-1 | TRBD2 | CATRIGAGVETQYF | TGTGCCACCAGAATAGGGGCGGGAGTTGAGACCCAGTACTTC
TRBJ2-7 | NA | TRBV19 | NA | CARALWRTYEQYF | TGTGCCAGAGCCTTATGGCGTACCTACGAGCAGTACTTC
TRBJ1-2 | many | TRBV7-2 | NA | CASSIPGGPSNF | TGTGCCAGCAGCATCCCGGGAGGCCCTTCCAACTTC
TRBJ2-7 | NA | TRBV20-1 | TRBD2 | CSARDSLAGDMQYF | TGCAGTGCTAGAGACTCCCTAGCGGGAGACATGCAGTACTTC
TRBJ2-4 | many | TRBV7-8 | NA | CASSLALGVRQRLAKNIQYF | TGTGCCAGCAGCTTAGCGTTGGGGGTGAGACAAAGACTAGCCAAAAACATTCAGTACTTC